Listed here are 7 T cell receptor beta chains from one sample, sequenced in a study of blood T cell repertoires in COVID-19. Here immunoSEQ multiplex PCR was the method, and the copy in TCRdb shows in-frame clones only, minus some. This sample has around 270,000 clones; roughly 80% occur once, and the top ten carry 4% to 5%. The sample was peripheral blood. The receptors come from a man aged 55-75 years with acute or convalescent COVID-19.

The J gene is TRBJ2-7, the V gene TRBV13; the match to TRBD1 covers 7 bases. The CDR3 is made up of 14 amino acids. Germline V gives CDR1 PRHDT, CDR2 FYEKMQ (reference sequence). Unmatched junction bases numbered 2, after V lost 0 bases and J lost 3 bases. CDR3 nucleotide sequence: TGTGCCAGCAGCTTAGGGACAGGGAACTACGAGCAGTACTTC. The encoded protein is CASSLGTGNYEQYF.

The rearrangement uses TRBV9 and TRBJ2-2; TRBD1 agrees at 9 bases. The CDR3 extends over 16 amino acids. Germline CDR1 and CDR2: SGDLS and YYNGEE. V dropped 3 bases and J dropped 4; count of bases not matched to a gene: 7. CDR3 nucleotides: TGTGCCAGCAGCGCACAACAGGGGGCCGGCACCGGGGAGCTGTTTTTT. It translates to CASSAQQGAGTGELFF.

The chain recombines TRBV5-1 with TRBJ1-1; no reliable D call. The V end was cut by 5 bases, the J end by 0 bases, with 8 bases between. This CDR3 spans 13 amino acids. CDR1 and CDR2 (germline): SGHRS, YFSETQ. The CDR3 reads CASRTGMNTEAFF. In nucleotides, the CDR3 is TGCGCCAGCAGGACCGGGATGAACACTGAAGCTTTCTTT.

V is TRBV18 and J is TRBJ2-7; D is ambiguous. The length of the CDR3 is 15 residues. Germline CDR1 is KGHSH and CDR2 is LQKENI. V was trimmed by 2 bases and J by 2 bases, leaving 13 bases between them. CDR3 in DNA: TGTGCCAGCTCACCAGCCGGCGGCTCCACCTACGAGCAGTACTTC. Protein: CASSPAGGSTYEQYF. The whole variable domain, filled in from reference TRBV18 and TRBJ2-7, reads NAGVMQNPRHLVRRRGQEARLRCSPMKGHSHVYWYRQLPEEGLKFMVYLQKENIIDESGMPKERFSAEFPKEGPSILRIQQVVRGDSAAYFCASSPAGGSTYEQYFGPGTRLTVT.

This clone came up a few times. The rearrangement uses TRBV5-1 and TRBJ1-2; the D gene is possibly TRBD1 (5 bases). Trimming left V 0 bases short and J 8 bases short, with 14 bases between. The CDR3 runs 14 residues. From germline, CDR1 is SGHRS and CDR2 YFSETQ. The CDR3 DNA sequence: TGCGCCAGCAGCTTGGCAGACAGTCCCGTAGGCTACACCTTC. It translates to CASSLADSPVGYTF. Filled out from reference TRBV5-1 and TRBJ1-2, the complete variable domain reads KAGVTQTPRYLIKTRGQQVTLSCSPISGHRSVSWYQQTPGQGLQFLFEYFSETQRNKGNFPGRFSGRQFSNSRSEMNVSTLELGDSALYLCASSLADSPVGYTFGSGTRLTVV.

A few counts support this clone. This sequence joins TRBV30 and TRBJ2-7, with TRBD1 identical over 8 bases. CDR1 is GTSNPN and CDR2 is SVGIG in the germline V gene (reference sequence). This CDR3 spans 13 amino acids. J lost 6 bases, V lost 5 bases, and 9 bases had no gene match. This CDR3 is CAWDQQGGGEQYF. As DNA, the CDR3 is TGTGCCTGGGACCAACAGGGGGGTGGCGAGCAGTACTTC.

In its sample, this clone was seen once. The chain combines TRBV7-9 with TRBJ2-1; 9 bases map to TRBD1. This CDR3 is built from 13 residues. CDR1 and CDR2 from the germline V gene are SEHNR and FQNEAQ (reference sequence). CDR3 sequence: CAAGTGRSDEQFF. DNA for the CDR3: TGTGCTGCCGGGACAGGGAGGTCGGATGAGCAGTTCTTC.